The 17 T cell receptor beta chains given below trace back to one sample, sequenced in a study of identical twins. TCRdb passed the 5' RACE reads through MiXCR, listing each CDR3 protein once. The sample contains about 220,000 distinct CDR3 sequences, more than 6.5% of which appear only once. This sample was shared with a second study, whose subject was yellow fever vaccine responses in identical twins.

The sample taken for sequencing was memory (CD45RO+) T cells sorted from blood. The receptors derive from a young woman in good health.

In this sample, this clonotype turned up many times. CDR3: CSARALRSSYEQYF. Written as DNA, the CDR3 is TGCAGTGCTAGAGCCCTCAGGAGCTCCTACGAGCAGTACTTC. The rearrangement links TRBV20-1 to TRBJ2-7; no firm D call. The germline CDR1 and CDR2 sequences are DFQATT and SNEGSKA (reference sequence). The CDR3 runs 14 residues. Between the trimmed V and J ends, which lost 1 base and 0 bases, there was a span of 10 bases.

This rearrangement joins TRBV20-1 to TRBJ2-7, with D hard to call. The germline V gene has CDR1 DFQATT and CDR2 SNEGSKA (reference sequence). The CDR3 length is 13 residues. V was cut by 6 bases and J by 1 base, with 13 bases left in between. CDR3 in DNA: TGCAGTGCCCCCCAACAGAGTTCCTACGAGCAGTACTTC. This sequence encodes CSAPQQSSYEQYF.

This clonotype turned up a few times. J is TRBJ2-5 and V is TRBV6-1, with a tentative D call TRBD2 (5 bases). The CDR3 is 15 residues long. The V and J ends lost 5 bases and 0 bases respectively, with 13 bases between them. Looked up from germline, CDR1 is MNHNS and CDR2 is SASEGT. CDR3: CASSMVFGDQETQYF. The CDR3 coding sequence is TGTGCCAGCAGTATGGTTTTCGGGGACCAAGAGACCCAGTACTTC.

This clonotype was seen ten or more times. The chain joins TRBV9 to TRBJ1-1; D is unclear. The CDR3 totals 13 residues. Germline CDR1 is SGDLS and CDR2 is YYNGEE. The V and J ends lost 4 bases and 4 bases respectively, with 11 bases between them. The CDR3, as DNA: TGTGCCAGCAGCCCCCGATTCGGCACTGAAGCTTTCTTT. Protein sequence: CASSPRFGTEAFF.

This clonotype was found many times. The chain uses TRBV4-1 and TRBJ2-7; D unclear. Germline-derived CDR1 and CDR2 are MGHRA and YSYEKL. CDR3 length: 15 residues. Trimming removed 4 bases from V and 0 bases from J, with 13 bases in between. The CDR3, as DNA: TGCGCCAGCAGCCGAGGCTACGATCCCTCCTACGAGCAGTACTTC. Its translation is CASSRGYDPSYEQYF.

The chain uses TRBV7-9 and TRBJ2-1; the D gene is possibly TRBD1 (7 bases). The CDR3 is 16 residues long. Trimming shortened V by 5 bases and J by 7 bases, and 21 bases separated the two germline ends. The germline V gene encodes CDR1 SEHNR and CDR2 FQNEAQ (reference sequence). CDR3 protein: CASSVDSGAGGNEQFF. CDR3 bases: TGTGCCAGCAGCGTAGACTCTGGGGCAGGGGGGAATGAGCAGTTCTTC. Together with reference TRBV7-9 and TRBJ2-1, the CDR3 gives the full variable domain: DTGVSQNPRHKITKRGQNVTFRCDPISEHNRLYWYRQTLGQGPEFLTYFQNEAQLEKSRLLSDRFSAERPKGSFSTLEIQRTEQGDSAMYLCASSVDSGAGGNEQFFGPGTRLTVL.

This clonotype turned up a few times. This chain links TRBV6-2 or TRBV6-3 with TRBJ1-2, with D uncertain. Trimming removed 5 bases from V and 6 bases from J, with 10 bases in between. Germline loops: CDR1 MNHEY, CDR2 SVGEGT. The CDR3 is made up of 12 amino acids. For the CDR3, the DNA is TGTGCCAGCAGTGACCCATCGGATGGCTACACCTTC. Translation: CASSDPSDGYTF.

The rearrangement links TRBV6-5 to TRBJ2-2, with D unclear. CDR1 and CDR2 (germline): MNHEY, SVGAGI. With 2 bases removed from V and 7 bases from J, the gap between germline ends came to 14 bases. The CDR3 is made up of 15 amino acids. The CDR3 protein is CASSYPGPSGGELFF. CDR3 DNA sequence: TGTGCCAGCAGTTACCCCGGCCCCTCGGGCGGGGAGCTGTTTTTT.

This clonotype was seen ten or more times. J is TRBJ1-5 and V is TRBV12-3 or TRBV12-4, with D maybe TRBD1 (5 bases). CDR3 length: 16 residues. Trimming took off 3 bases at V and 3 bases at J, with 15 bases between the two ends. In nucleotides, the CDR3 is TGTGCCAGCAGTTTTGGTCGACAGTCACCCAATCAGCCCCAGCATTTT. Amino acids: CASSFGRQSPNQPQHF.

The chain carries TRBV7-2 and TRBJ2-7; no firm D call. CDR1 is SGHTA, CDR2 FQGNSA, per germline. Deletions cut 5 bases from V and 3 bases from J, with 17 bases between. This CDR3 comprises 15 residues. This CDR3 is CASSPPGREYYEQYF. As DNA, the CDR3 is TGTGCCAGCAGCCCCCCGGGCCGAGAATACTACGAGCAGTACTTC. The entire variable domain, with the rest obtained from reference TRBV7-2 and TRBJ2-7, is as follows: GAGVSQSPSNKVTEKGKDVELRCDPISGHTALYWYRQSLGQGLEFLIYFQGNSAPDKSGLPSDRFSAERTGGSVSTLTIQRTQQEDSAVYLCASSPPGREYYEQYFGPGTRLTVT.

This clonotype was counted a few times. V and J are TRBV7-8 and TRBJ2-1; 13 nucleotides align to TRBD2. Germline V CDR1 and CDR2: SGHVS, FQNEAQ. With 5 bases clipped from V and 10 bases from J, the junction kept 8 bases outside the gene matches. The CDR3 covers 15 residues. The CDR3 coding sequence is TGTGCCAGCAGCCTGACTAGCGGGGGGCACATGGAGCAGTTCTTC. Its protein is CASSLTSGGHMEQFF.

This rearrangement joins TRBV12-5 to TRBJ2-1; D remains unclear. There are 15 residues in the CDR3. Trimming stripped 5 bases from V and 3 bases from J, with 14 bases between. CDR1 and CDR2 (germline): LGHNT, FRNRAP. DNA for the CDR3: TGTGCTAGTGGTCCCCGATTCTGGGACTACAATGAGCAGTTCTTC. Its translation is CASGPRFWDYNEQFF.

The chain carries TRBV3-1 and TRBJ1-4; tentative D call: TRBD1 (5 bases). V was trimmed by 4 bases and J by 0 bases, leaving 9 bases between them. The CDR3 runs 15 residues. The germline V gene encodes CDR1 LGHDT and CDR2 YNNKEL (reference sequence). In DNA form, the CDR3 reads TGTGCCAGCAGCCGACAGCTTGCAACTAATGAAAAACTGTTTTTT. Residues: CASSRQLATNEKLFF. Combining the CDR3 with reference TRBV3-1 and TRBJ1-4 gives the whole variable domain DTAVSQTPKYLVTQMGNDKSIKCEQNLGHDTMYWYKQDSKKFLKIMFSYNNKELIINETVPNRFSPKSPDKAHLNLHINSLELGDSAVYFCASSRQLATNEKLFFGSGTQLSVL.

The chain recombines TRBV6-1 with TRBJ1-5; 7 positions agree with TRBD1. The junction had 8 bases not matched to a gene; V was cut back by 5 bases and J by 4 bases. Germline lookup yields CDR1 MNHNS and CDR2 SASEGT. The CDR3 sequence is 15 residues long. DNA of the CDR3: TGTGCCAGCAGTACCGGACAGGTCCAGAATCAGCCCCAGCATTTT. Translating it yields CASSTGQVQNQPQHF.

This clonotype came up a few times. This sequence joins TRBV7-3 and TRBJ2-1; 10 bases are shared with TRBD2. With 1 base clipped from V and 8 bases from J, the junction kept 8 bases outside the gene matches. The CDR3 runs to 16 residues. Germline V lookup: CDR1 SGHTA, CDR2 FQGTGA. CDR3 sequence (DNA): TGTGCCAGCAGCTTAATGGCTAGCGGGGGAGTAGATGAGCAGTTCTTC. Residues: CASSLMASGGVDEQFF.

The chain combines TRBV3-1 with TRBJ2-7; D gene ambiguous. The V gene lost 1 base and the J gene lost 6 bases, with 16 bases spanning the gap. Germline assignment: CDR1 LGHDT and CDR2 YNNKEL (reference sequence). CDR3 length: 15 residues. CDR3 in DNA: TGTGCCAGCAGCCAAGGATCCCTTACACATGTCGAGCAGTACTTC. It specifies CASSQGSLTHVEQYF.

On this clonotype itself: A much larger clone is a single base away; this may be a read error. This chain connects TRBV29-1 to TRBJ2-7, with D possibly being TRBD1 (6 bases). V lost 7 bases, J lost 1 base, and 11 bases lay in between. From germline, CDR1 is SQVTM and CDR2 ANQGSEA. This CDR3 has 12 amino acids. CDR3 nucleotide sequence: TGCAGCGCGTTCCAGGGGTCCTACGAGCAGTACTTC. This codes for CSAFQGSYEQYF.